This T cell receptor beta chain was sequenced for a study of blood T cell repertoires in COVID-19. Study summary: Sites across the United States, Italy and Spain contributed samples from acute and convalescent COVID-19.

As processed by the authors: Amplification with reference gene primers provided the estimates of nucleated cell counts. The method was immunoSEQ multiplex PCR; TCRdb's version includes in-frame clones alone and lacks a portion of them. Clone size and V and J calls were adopted from that table, with D and trimming inferred from the DNA. The sample consists of more than 130,000 clones, more than 80% of them appearing once. Germline V gene lookup returns CDR1 KGHSH and CDR2 LQKENI. CDR3 length equals 14 residues. V lost 1 base and J lost 5, with 11 bases in between. Sequencing input: peripheral blood. The chain is built from TRBV18 and TRBJ2-5, with a tentative D call TRBD1 (5 bases). The sequence came from a woman older than 75 in a cohort sampled during active or convalescent COVID-19. The CDR3 DNA sequence: TGTGCCAGCTCACCACTCGAGCAGGGTGAGACCCAGTACTTC. Residues: CASSPLEQGETQYF. The variable domain in full, completed from reference TRBV18 and TRBJ2-5, reads NAGVMQNPRHLVRRRGQEARLRCSPMKGHSHVYWYRQLPEEGLKFMVYLQKENIIDESGMPKERFSAEFPKEGPSILRIQQVVRGDSAAYFCASSPLEQGETQYFGPGTRLLVL.